The sequence of this TCR beta chain was determined in a study of T cells in Graves' hyperthyroidism and ophthalmopathy. Study summary: Peripheral blood sampling occurred at initial diagnosis, before any treatment.

With 6 bases removed from V and 1 base from J, the gap between germline ends came to 13 bases. This CDR3 has 14 residues. Germline CDR1 and CDR2: MDHEN and SYDVKM. The TCR beta CDR3 regions underwent amplification using RNA transcripts as the source. A first-round RT-PCR of the TCR CDR3 used the HTBI primer set. Via MiXCR, TCRdb re-called the multiplex PCR reads, giving one row per CDR3 protein. Among some 770,000 distinct CDR3 sequences listed, around 15% were seen once. On the basis of clinical symptoms, serum thyroxine and TRAb, thyroid ultrasound and orbital computed tomography, diagnoses were made. Fresh peripheral blood, 10 ml, yielded the PBMCs. This clonotype was counted only a few times. Its antigen is still unknown. Study results and limitations: Model predictions of ophthalmopathy came a median approximately 6 months before onset.

Sequences were obtained from blood. The source of this sequence is a man aged 18 to 30 with Graves' hyperthyroidism. The genes are TRBV28 and TRBJ2-7; maybe TRBD2 (6 bases). The CDR3 here is CASRTGVGSYEQYF. DNA of the CDR3: TGTGCCAGCAGGACGGGGGTAGGGTCCTACGAGCAGTACTTC.